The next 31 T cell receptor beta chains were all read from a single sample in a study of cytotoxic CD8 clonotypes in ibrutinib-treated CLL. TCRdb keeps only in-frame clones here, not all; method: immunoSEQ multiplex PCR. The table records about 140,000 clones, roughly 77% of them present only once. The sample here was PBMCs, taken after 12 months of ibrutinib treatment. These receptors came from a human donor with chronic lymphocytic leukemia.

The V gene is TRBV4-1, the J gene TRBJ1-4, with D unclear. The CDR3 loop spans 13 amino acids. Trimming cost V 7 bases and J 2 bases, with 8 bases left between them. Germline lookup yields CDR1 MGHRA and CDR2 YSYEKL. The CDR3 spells CASMGFTNEKLFF. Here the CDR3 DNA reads TGCGCCAGCATGGGTTTCACTAATGAAAAACTGTTTTTT.

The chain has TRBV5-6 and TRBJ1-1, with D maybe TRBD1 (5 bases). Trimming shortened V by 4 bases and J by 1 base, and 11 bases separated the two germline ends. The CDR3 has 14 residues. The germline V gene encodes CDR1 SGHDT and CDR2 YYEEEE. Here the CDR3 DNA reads TGTGCCAGCAGCCCGACGGGGGGGAACACTGAAGCTTTCTTT. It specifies CASSPTGGNTEAFF.

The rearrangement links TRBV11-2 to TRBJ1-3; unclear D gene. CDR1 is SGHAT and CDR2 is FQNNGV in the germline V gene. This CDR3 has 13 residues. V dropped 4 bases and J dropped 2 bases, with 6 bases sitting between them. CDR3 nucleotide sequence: TGTGCCAGCAGCTCCTACACTGGAAACACCATATATTTT. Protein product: CASSSYTGNTIYF. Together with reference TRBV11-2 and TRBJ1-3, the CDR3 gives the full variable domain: EAGVAQSPRYKIIEKRQSVAFWCNPISGHATLYWYQQILGQGPKLLIQFQNNGVVDDSQLPKDRFSAERLKGVDSTLKIQPAKLEDSAVYLCASSSYTGNTIYFGEGSWLTVV.

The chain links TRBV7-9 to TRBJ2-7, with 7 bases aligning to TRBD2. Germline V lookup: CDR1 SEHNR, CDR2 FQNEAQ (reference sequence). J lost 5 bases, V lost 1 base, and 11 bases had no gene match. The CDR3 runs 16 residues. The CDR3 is CASSLGSSGRLDEQYF. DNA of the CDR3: TGTGCCAGCAGCTTAGGGTCTAGCGGACGGCTCGACGAGCAGTACTTC. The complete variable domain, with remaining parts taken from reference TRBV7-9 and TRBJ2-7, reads DTGVSQNPRHKITKRGQNVTFRCDPISEHNRLYWYRQTLGQGPEFLTYFQNEAQLEKSRLLSDRFSAERPKGSFSTLEIQRTEQGDSAMYLCASSLGSSGRLDEQYFGPGTRLTVT.

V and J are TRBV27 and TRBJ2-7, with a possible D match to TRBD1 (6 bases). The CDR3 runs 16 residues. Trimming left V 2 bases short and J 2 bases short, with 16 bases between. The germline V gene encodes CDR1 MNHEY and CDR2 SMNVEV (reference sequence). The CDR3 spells CASSLVGHQSPYEQYF. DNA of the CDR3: TGTGCCAGCAGTTTAGTGGGACATCAATCTCCCTACGAGCAGTACTTC.

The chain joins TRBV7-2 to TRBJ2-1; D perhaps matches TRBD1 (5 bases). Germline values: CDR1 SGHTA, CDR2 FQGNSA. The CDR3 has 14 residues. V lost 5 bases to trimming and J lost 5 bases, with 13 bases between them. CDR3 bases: TGTGCCAGCAGCCAAAGGACAAGCAACAATGAGCAGTTCTTC. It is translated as CASSQRTSNNEQFF. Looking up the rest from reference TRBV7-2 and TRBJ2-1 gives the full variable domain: GAGVSQSPSNKVTEKGKDVELRCDPISGHTALYWYRQSLGQGLEFLIYFQGNSAPDKSGLPSDRFSAERTGGSVSTLTIQRTQQEDSAVYLCASSQRTSNNEQFFGPGTRLTVL.

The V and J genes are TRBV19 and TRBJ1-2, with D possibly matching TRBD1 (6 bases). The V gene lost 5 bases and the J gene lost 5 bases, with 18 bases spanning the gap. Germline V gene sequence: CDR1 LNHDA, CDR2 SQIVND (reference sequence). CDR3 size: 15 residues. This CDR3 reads CASSSRTAALYGYTF. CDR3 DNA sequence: TGTGCCAGTAGTTCCAGGACAGCAGCCCTTTATGGCTACACCTTC.

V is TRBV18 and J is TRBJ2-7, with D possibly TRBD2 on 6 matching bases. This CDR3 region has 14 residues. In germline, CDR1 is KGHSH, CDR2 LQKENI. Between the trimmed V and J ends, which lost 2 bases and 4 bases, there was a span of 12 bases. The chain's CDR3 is CASSPSGVGYEQYF. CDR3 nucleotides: TGTGCCAGCTCACCATCGGGGGTAGGGTACGAGCAGTACTTC.

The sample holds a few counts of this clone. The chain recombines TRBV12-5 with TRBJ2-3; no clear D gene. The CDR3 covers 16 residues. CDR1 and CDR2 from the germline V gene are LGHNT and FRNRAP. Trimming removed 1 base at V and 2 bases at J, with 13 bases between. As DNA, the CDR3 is TGTGCTAGTGGTTTGGGCTTTTTTACAGCCACAGATACGCAGTATTTT. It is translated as CASGLGFFTATDTQYF. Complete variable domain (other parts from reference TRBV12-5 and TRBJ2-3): DARVTQTPRHKVTEMGQEVTMRCQPILGHNTVFWYRQTMMQGLELLAYFRNRAPLDDSGMPKDRFSAEMPDATLATLKIQPSEPRDSAVYFCASGLGFFTATDTQYFGPGTRLTVL.

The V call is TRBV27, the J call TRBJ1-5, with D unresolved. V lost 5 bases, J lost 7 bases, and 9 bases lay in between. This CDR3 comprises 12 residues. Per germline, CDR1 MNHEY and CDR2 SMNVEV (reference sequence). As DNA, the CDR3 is TGTGCCAGCAGTAAGGTGGGCCAGCCCCAGCATTTT. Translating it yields CASSKVGQPQHF.

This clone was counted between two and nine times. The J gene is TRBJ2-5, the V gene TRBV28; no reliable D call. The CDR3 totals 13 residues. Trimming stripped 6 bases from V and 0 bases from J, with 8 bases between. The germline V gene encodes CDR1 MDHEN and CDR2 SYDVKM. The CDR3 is CASSFTDQETQYF. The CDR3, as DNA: TGTGCCAGCAGCTTCACAGACCAAGAGACCCAGTACTTC.

This CDR3 reads CASSLSRGTGNTIYF. The CDR3 DNA sequence: TGTGCCAGCAGTTTATCGCGGGGGACTGGAAACACCATATATTTT. The chain uses TRBV27 and TRBJ1-3; D perhaps matches TRBD1 (5 bases). V was clipped by 0 bases and J by 2 bases, with 8 bases between them. This CDR3 is 15 amino acids long. Germline CDR1 MNHEY, CDR2 SMNVEV (reference sequence).

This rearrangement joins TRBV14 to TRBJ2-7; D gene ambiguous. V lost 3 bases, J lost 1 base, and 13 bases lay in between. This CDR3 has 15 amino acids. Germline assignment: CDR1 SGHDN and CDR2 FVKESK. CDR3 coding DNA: TGTGCCAGCAGCCACGGAGACGTCATATCCTACGAGCAGTACTTC. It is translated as CASSHGDVISYEQYF.

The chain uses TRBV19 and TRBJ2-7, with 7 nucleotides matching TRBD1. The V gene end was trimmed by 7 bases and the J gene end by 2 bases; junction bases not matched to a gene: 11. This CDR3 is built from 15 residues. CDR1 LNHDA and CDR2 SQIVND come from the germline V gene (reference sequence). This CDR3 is CASKFSEGAAYEQYF. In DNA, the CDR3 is TGTGCCAGTAAATTTAGTGAGGGGGCTGCCTACGAGCAGTACTTC. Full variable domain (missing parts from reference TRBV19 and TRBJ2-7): DGGITQSPKYLFRKEGQNVTLSCEQNLNHDAMYWYRQDPGQGLRLIYYSQIVNDFQKGDIAEGYSVSREKKESFPLTVTSAQKNPTAFYLCASKFSEGAAYEQYFGPGTRLTVT.

In DNA, the CDR3 is TGTGCCACCAGCAGATCCGGGACAGCCATTAATGAAAAACTGTTTTTT. It is translated as CATSRSGTAINEKLFF. V gene TRBV15 combines with J gene TRBJ1-4; 7 nucleotides line up with TRBD1. CDR3 size: 16 residues. Losses at the gene ends were 2 bases for V and 4 bases for J; bases not matched to a gene: 7. Germline V lookup: CDR1 LNHNV, CDR2 YYDKDF (reference sequence).

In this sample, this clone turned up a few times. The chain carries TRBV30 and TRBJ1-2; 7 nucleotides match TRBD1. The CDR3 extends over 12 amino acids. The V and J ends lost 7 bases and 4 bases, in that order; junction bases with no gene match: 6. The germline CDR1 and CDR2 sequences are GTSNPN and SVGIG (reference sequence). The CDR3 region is CAYRGQTYGYTF. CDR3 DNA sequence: TGTGCCTACCGGGGACAGACCTATGGCTACACCTTC.

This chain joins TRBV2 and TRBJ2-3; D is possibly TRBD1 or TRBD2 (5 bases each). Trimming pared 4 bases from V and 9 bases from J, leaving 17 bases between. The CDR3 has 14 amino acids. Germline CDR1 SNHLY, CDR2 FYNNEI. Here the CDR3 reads CASSVRGQGDTQYF. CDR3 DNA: TGTGCCAGCAGTGTCCGAGGGCAGGGCGACACGCAGTATTTT. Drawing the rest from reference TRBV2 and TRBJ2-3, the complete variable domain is EPEVTQTPSHQVTQMGQEVILRCVPISNHLYFYWYRQILGQKVEFLVSFYNNEISEKSEIFDDQFSVERPDGSNFTLKIRSTKLEDSAMYFCASSVRGQGDTQYFGPGTRLTVL.

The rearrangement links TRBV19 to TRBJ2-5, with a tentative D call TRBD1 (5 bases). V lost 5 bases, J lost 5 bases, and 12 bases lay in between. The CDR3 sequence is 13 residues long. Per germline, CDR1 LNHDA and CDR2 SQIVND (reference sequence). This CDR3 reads CASSPQVWETQYF. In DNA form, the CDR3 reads TGTGCCAGTAGTCCACAGGTTTGGGAGACCCAGTACTTC.

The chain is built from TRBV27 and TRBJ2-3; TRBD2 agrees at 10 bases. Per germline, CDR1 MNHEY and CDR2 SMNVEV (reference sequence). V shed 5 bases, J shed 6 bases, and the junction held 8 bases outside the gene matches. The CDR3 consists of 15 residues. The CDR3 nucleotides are TGTGCCAGCAGTACCCAGCGGGAGGGGTGGGATACGCAGTATTTT. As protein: CASSTQREGWDTQYF.

The CDR3 DNA reads TGTGCCAGCAGTAAACCGGGACAGGGGATCTACGAGCAGTACTTC. Protein product: CASSKPGQGIYEQYF. V is TRBV28 and J is TRBJ2-7; 10 positions match TRBD1. Germline lookup yields CDR1 MDHEN and CDR2 SYDVKM. The V segment lost 5 bases and the J segment 3 bases; nucleotides outside the gene matches: 7. There are 15 residues in the CDR3.

CDR3 in DNA: TGTGCCAGCAGCCCCCAGGGTAGCAATCAGCCCCAGCATTTT. Translating gives CASSPQGSNQPQHF. The chain carries TRBV14 and TRBJ1-5; TRBD1 is a possible D gene (5 bases). This CDR3 contains 14 residues. Trimming removed 4 bases from V and 0 bases from J, with 7 bases in between. Germline V CDR1 and CDR2: SGHDN, FVKESK.

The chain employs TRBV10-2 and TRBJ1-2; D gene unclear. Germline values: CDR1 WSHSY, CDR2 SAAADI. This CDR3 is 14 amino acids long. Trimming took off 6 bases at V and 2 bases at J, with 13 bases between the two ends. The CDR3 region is CASSFEISNYGYTF. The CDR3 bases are TGCGCCAGCAGCTTTGAGATATCCAACTATGGCTACACCTTC.

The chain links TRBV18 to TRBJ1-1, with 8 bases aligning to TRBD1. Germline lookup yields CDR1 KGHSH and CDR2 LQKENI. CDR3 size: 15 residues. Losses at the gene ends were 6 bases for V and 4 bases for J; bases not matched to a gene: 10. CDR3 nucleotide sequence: TGTGCCAGCTCGTCCGGACAGGGTTCCGTCACTGAAGCTTTCTTT. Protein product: CASSSGQGSVTEAFF.

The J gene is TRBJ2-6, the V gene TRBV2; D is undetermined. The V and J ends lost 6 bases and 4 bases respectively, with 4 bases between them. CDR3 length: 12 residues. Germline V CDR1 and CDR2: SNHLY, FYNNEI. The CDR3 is CASSRGANVLTF. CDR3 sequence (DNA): TGTGCCAGCAGCCGAGGGGCCAACGTCCTGACTTTC.

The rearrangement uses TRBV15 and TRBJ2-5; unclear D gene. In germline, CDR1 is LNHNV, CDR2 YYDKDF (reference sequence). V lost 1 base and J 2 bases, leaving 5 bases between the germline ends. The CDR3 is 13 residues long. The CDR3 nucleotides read TGTGCCACCAGCAGAGTTGCTCAAGAGACCCAGTACTTC. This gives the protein CATSRVAQETQYF.

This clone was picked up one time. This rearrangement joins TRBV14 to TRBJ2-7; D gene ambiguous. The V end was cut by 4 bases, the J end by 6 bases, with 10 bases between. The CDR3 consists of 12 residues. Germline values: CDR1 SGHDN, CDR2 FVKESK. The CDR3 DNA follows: TGTGCCAGCAGCCTCTCCCCCATCGAGCAGTACTTC. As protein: CASSLSPIEQYF.

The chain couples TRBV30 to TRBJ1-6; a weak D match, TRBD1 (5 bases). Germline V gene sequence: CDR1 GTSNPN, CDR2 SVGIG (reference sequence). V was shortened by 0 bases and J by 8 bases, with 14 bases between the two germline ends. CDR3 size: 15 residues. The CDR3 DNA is TGTGCCTGGAGTGTTATCCAGGGAGGAGATTCACCCCTCCACTTT. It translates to CAWSVIQGGDSPLHF.

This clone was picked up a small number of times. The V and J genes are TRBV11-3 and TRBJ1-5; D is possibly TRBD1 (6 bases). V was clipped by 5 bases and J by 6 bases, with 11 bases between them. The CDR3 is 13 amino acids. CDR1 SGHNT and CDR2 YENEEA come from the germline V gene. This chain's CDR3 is CASSGQYGQPQHF. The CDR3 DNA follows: TGTGCCAGCAGCGGACAGTACGGTCAGCCCCAGCATTTT.

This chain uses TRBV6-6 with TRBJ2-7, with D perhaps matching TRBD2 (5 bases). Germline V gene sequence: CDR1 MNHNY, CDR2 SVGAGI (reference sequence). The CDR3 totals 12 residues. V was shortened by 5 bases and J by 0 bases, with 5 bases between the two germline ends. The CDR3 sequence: CASSRDSYEQYF. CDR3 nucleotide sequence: TGTGCCAGCAGTCGGGACTCCTACGAGCAGTACTTC.

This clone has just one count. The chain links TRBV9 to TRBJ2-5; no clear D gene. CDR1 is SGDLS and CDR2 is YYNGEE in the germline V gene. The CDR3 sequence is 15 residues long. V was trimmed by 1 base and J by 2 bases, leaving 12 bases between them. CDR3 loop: CASSVNNLMQETQYF. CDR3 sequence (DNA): TGTGCCAGCAGCGTAAATAACCTGATGCAAGAGACCCAGTACTTC.

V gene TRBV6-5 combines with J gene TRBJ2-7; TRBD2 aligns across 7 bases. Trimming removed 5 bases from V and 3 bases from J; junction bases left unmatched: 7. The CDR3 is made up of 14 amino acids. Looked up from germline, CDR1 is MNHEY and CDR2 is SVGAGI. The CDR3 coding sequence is TGTGCCAGCAGTAGCGGGGAGGTATTCTACGAGCAGTACTTC. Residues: CASSSGEVFYEQYF.